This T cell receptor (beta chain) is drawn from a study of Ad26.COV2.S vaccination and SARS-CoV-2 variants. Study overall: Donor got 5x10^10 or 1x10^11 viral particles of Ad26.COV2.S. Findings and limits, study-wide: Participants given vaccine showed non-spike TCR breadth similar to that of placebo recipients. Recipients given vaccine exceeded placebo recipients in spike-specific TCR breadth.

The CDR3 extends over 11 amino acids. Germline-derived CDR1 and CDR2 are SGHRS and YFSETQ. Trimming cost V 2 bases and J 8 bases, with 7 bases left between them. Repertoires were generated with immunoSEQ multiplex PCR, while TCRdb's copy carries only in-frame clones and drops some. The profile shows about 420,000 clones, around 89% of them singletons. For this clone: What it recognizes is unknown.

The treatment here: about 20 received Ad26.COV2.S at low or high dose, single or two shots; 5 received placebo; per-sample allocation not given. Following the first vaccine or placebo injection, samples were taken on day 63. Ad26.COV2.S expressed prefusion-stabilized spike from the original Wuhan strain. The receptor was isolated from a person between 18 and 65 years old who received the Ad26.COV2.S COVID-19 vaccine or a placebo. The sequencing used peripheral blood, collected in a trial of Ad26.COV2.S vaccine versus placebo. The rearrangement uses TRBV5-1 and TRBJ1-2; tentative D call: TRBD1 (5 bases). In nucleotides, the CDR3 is TGCGCCAGCAGCTTTGGGGGAGGCTACACCTTC. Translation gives CASSFGGGYTF.